Ten or more counts support the clone carrying this T cell receptor (beta chain). What it binds is not known. The authors ran a second PCR of roughly 6 to 12 cycles using a sample-barcoded 5' primer and a J-beta primer mix. TCRdb processed the 5' RACE reads anew with MiXCR; each CDR3 protein has one entry. Of 870,000 or so distinct CDR3 sequences listed, around 26% are singletons. The CDR3 contains 19 residues. The ends lost 4 bases at V and 4 bases at J; junction bases unmatched: 14. CDR1 is MNHEY, CDR2 SVGEGT, per germline. The data derive from a study of blood T cells in healthy people across ages. Total RNA was isolated from each sample in quantities of at least 6 micrograms. Study-wide points: Aged donors had fewer naive CD4+ cells and lower diversity than long-lived donors.

The source of this sequence is a woman at least 80 years old in good health. The J gene is TRBJ2-1, the V gene TRBV6-2 or TRBV6-3; TRBD2 matches at 12 bases. The sequenced sample consisted of blood. The CDR3 is CASSSRLAGVRRGYNEQFF. CDR3 bases: TGTGCCAGCAGTTCCCGACTAGCGGGGGTGCGGAGGGGGTACAATGAGCAGTTCTTC.